This TCR beta chain was identified during a study of read filtering for tumor transcriptome and immune sequencing. Study results and caveats: IR-seq and RNA-seq agreed better without single-read clonotypes. Even smaller IR-seq throughput identified most shared clonotypes.

Molecular barcoded adaptors covering alpha/delta and beta/gamma chains were used on approximately 400 ng RNA. TCRdb reanalysed the reads using MiXCR and keeps one entry per CDR3 protein. The table lists nearly 60,000 distinct CDR3 sequences, 12% of them singletons. In this sample, this clonotype turned up a few times. Its matching antigen is unknown. This sequence originates from a donor aged 40 or over with multiple myeloma. Sequencing used a population of CD138-negative cells sorted from bone marrow.

The CDR3 spells CASSVGTGHLYEQYF. The CDR3 nucleotides read TGTGCCAGCAGCGTAGGGACAGGGCACTTGTACGAGCAGTACTTC. The chain is built from TRBV9 and TRBJ2-7; 8 nucleotides align to TRBD1. CDR1 is SGDLS and CDR2 is YYNGEE in the germline V gene. Trimming took 0 bases from V and 4 from J; bases not matched to a gene: 6. The CDR3 extends over 15 amino acids.